The T cell receptor (beta chain) described here comes from a study of T cell responses to AZD1222 COVID-19 vaccine. Findings and caveats of the study: The sample set comprised mostly white British donors with more females, and clonal diversity was possibly underestimated. Just a handful of people given AZD1222 tested seropositive at baseline. There were repertoire samples only from the period after the peak T cell response.

Only in-frame clones appear in the TCRdb table, and some are missing; sequencing was by immunoSEQ multiplex PCR. This table holds fewer than 150,000 clones, 85% to 95% found once. V shed 4 bases and J shed 2 bases, with 11 bases lying between them. The V gene's germline CDR1 is KGHDR and CDR2 SFDVKD. This CDR3 has 15 residues. Pooling covered second doses at about 4 or about 12 weeks. A remark on this clone: Its antigen remains unidentified.

The source is an adult who received the AZD1222 COVID-19 vaccine. Sequenced material: peripheral blood, taken 28 days after the second AZD1222 dose. The gene calls are TRBV24-1 and TRBJ1-3; possibly TRBD1 for D (6 bases). In DNA form, the CDR3 reads TGTGCCACCAGTGACGGACAGTTCACTGGAAACACCATATATTTT. It codes for CATSDGQFTGNTIYF.